The clone carrying this TCR beta chain has at least ten counts. The antigen remains undetermined. This entry belongs to a study of T cell repertoires in cytomegalovirus infection. Study details: Shared public TCR beta signatures pointed to both CMV infection and a matching HLA type. General study points: Dominating the ex vivo response were HLA-C-restricted CMV-specific TCR beta clonotypes.

The V and J ends lost 2 bases and 9 bases respectively, with 12 bases between them. Germline lookup yields CDR1 SGHTA and CDR2 FQGNSA. This CDR3 has 13 amino acids. TCRdb reprocessed the reads via MiXCR and lists one record per CDR3 protein. The sample yields just under 500,000 distinct CDR3 sequences, 30% to 40% seen once. This TCR came from a human donor in good health (CMV status not recorded). Some clones in this sample may be carry-over from other donors' samples. This chain joins TRBV7-2 and TRBJ2-3, with D possibly being TRBD1 or TRBD2 (5 bases each). The specimen was cultured PBMCs, collected from culture after CMV antigen stimulation. The CDR3 nucleotides read TGTGCCAGCAGCTTACCCGGGGACGACACGCAGTATTTT. Protein: CASSLPGDDTQYF.